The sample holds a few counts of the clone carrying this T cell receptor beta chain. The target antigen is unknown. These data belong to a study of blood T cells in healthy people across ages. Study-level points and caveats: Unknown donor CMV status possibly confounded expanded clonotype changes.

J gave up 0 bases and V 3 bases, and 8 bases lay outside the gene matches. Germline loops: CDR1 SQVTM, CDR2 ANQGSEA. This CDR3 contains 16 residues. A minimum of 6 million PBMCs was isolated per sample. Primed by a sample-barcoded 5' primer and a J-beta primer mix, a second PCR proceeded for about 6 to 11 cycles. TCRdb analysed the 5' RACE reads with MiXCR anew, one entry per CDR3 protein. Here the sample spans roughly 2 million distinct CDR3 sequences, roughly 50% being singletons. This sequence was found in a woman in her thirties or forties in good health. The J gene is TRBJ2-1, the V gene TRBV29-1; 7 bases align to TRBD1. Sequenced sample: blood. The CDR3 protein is CSVEGQQLSSYNEQFF. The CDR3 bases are TGCAGCGTTGAGGGACAGCAATTAAGCTCCTACAATGAGCAGTTCTTC.